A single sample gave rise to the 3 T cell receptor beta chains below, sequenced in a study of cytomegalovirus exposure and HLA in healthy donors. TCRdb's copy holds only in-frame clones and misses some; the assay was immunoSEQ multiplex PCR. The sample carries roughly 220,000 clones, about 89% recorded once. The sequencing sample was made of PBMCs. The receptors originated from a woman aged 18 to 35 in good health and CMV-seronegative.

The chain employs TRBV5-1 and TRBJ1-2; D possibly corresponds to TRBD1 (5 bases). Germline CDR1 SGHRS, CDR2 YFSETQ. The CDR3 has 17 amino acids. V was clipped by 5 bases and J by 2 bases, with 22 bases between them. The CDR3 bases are TGCGCCAGCAGGCGGGACGGCCACCCTCAAATCAACTATGGCTACACCTTC. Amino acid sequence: CASRRDGHPQINYGYTF.

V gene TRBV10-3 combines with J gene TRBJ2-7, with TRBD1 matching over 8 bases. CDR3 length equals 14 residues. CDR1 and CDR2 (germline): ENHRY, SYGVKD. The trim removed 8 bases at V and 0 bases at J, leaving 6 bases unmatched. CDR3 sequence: CAIYDRGNSYEQYF. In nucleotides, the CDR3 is TGTGCCATCTACGACAGGGGCAACTCCTACGAGCAGTACTTC.

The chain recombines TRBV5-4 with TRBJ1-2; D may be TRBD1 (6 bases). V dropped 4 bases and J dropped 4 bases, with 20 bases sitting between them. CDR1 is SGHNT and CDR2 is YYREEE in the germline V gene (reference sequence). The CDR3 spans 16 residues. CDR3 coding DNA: TGTGCCAGCAGCGCTTACCGACAGGTCTTGGGCTATGGCTACACCTTC. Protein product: CASSAYRQVLGYGYTF.